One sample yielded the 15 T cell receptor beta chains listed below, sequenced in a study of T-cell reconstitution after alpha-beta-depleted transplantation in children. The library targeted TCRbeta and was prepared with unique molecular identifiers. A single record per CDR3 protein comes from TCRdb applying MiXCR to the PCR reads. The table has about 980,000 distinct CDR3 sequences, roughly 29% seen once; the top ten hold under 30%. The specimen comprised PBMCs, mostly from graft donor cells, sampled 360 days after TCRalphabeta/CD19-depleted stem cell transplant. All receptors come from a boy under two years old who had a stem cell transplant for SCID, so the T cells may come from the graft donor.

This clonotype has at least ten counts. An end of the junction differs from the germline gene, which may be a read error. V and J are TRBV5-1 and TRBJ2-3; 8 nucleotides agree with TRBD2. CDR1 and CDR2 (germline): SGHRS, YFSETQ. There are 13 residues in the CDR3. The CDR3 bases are TGTGCCAGCAGCGGGGGTTCCACAGATACGCAGTATTTT. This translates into CASSGGSTDTQYF.

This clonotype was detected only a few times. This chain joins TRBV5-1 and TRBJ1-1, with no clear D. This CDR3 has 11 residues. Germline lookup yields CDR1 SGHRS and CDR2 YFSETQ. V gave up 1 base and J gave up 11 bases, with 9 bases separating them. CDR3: CASSLSGVAFF. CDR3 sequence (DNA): TGCGCCAGCAGCTTGTCTGGGGTGGCTTTCTTT.

CDR3 sequence reads: CASSSQGAGDYGYTF. CDR3 nucleotides: TGTGCCAGCAGCTCCCAGGGGGCAGGGGACTATGGCTACACCTTC. The chain recombines TRBV7-9 with TRBJ1-2; 8 bases match TRBD1. The V segment lost 4 bases and the J segment 3 bases; nucleotides outside the gene matches: 7. The CDR3 has 15 amino acids. Germline V lookup: CDR1 SEHNR, CDR2 FQNEAQ (reference sequence). The full variable domain, its missing parts supplied by reference TRBV7-9 and TRBJ1-2, is DTGVSQNPRHKITKRGQNVTFRCDPISEHNRLYWYRQTLGQGPEFLTYFQNEAQLEKSRLLSDRFSAERPKGSFSTLEIQRTEQGDSAMYLCASSSQGAGDYGYTFGSGTRLTVV.

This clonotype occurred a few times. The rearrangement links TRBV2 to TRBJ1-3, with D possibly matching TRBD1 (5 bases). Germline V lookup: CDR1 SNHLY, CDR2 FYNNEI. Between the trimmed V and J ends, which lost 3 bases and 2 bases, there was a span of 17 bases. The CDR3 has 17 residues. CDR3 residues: CASSEEIWGETGNTIYF. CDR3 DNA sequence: TGTGCCAGCAGTGAGGAAATTTGGGGGGAAACTGGAAACACCATATATTTT.

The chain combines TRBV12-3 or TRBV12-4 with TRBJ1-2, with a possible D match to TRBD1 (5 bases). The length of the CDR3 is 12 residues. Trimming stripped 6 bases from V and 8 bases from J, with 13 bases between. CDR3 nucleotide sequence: TGTGCCAGCAGCCCAAGGTCAGGGGGCTACACCTTC. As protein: CASSPRSGGYTF.

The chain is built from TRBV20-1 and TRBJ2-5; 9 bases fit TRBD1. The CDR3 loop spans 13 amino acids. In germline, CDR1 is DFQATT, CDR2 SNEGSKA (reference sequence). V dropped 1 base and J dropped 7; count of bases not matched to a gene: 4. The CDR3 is CSARVGQGLTQYF. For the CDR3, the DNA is TGCAGTGCTAGAGTCGGACAGGGGTTGACCCAGTACTTC.

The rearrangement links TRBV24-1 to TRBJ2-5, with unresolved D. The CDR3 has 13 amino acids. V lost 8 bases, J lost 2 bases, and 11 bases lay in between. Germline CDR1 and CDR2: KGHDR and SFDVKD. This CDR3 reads CATKAVGQETQYF. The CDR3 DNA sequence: TGTGCCACCAAGGCGGTTGGACAAGAGACCCAGTACTTC.

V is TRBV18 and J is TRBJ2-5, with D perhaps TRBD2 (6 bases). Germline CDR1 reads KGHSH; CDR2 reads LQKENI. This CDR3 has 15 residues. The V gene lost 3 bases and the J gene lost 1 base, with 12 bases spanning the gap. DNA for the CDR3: TGTGCCAGCTCACCTGAAGGGACTCTCCAAGAGACCCAGTACTTC. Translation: CASSPEGTLQETQYF.

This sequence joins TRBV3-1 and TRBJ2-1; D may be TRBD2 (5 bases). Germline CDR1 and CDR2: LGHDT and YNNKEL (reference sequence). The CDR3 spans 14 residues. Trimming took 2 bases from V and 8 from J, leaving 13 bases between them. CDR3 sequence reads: CASSQLARRDEQFF. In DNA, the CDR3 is TGTGCCAGCAGCCAATTGGCTAGGCGGGATGAGCAGTTCTTC.

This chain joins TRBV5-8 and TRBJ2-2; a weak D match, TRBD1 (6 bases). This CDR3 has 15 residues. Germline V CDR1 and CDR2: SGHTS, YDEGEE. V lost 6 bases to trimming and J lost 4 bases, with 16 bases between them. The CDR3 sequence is CASTRSGVPTGELFF. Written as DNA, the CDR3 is TGTGCCAGCACCCGATCAGGGGTACCCACCGGGGAGCTGTTTTTT.

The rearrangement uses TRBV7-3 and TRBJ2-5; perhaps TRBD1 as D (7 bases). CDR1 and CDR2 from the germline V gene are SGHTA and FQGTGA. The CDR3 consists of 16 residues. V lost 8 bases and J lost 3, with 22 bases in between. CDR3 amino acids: CASSQGGLGAKETQYF. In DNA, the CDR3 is TGTGCCAGCTCTCAGGGGGGCCTTGGTGCCAAAGAGACCCAGTACTTC.

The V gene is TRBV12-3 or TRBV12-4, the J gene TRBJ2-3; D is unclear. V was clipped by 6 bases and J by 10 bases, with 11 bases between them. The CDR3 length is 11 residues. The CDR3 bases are TGTGCCAGCAGCTCCCTAGAGCCGCAGTATTTT. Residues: CASSSLEPQYF.

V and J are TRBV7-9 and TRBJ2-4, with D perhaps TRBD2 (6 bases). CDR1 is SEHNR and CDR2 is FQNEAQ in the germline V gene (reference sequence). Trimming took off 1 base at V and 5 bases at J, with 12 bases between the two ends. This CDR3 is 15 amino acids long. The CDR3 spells CASSLGWGEENIQYF. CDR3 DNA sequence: TGTGCCAGCAGCTTAGGGTGGGGGGAGGAAAACATTCAGTACTTC.

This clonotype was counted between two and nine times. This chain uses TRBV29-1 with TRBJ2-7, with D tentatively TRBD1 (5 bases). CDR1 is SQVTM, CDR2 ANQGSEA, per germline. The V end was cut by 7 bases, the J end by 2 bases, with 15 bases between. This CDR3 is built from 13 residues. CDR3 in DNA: TGCAGCGCCCGACGGCCAGGGACCTACGAGCAGTACTTC. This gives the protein CSARRPGTYEQYF.

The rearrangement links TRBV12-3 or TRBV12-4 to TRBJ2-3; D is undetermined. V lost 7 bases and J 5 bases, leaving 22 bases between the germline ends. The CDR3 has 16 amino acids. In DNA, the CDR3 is TGTGCCAGCACCCCCCCTCAAAATTCCCTGAAAGATACGCAGTATTTT. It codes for CASTPPQNSLKDTQYF.